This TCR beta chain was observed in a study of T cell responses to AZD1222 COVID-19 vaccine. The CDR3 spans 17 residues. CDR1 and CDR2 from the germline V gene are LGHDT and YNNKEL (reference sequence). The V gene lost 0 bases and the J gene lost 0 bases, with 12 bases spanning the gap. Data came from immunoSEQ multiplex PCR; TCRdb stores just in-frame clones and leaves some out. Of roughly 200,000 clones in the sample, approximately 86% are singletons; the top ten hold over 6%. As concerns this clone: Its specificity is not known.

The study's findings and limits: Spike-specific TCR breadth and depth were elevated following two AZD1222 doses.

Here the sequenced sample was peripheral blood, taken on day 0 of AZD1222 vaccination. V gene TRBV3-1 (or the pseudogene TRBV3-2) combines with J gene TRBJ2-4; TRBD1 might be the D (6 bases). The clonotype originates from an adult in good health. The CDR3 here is CASSQEQGRLAKNIQYF. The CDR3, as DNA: TGTGCCAGCAGCCAAGAGCAGGGGCGGCTAGCCAAAAACATTCAGTACTTC.